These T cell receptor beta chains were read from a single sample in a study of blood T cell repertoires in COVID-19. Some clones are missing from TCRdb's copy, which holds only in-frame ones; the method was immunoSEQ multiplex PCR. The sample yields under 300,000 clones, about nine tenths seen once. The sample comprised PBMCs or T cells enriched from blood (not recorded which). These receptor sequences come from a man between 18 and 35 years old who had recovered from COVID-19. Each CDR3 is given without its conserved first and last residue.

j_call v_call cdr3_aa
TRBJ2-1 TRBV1 TSSRLTSHTAHEQF
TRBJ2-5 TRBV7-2 ASSFQTGQETQY
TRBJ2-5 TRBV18 ASSRYAGVQETQY
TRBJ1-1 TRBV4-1 ASSQGALIEAF
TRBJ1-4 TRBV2 ATLGGGEKLF
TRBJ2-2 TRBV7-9 ASSASNGGANTGELF
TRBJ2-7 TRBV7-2 ASSLFPSGRSLPYEQY
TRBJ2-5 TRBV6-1 ASSEASGTQETQY
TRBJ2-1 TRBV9 ASSVGQGAYNEQF
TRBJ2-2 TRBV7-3 ASSITSAGELF
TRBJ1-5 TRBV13 ASSSESYSNQPQH
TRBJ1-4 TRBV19 ASSPPSKAGYEKLF
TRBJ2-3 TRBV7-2 ASSSDSSTDTQY
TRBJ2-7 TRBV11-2 ASSLWTSGISYEQY
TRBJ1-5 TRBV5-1 ASRVGTGHQPQH
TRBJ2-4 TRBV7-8 ASSLGQKKNIQY